This T cell receptor (beta chain) originates from a study of T-cell reconstitution after alpha-beta-depleted transplantation in children. Overall study results and limits: T cells produced anew were the main source of T-cell counts and diversity one year after transplant. TCRbeta diversity was high at day 60 in some patients (a result of surviving recipient T cells and thymic progenitors). Expanded graft clones numbering several hundred reportedly gave rise to alpha-beta T cells about two months after transplant.

The table lists this clonotype with a few counts. Its matching antigen is unknown. Construction of the TCRbeta library involved unique molecular identifiers. TCRdb itself ran the PCR reads through MiXCR, one entry per CDR3 protein. The table lists just under 350,000 distinct CDR3 sequences, 15% to 20% of them singletons. The CDR3 has 16 residues. V trimming: 1 base; J trimming: 6 bases; junction bases outside the gene matches: 6. The TCR was taken from a male patient between 2 and 9 years old who had a stem cell transplant for acute lymphoblastic leukemia, so the T cells may come from the graft donor. The sample in question was PBMCs, mostly from graft donor cells, obtained 360 days after TCRalphabeta/CD19-depleted stem cell transplant. The chain employs TRBV12-3 or TRBV12-4 and TRBJ2-2; 9 bases are shared with TRBD2. In DNA, the CDR3 is TGTGCCAGCAGTTTAGGGACTAGCGTAAATCCCGGGGAGCTGTTTTTT. The encoded protein is CASSLGTSVNPGELFF.